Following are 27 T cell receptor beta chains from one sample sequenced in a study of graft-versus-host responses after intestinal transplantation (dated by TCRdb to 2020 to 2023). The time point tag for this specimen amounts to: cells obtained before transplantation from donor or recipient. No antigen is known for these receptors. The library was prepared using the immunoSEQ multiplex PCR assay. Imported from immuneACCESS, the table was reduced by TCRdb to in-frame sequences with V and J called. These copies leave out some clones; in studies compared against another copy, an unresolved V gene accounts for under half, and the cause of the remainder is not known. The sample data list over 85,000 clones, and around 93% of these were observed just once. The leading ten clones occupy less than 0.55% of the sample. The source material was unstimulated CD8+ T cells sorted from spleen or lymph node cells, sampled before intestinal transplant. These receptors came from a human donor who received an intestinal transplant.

CDR3 region: CASSTPSGTDYEQYF. Written as DNA, the CDR3 is TGTGCCAGCAGCACCCCTAGCGGGACAGACTACGAGCAGTACTTC. The chain links TRBV5-6 to TRBJ2-7, with 9 bases that match TRBD2. V lost 4 bases, J lost 3 bases, and 8 bases stayed unmatched. Looked up from germline, CDR1 is SGHDT and CDR2 is YYEEEE. The CDR3 has 15 amino acids. Supplemented by reference TRBV5-6 and TRBJ2-7, the full variable domain reads DAGVTQSPTHLIKTRGQQVTLRCSPKSGHDTVSWYQQALGQGPQFIFQYYEEEERQRGNFPDRFSGHQFPNYSSELNVNALLLGDSALYLCASSTPSGTDYEQYFGPGTRLTVT.

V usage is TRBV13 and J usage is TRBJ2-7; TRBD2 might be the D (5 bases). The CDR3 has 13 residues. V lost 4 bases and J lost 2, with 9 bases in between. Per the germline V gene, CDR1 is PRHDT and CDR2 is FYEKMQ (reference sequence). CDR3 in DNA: TGTGCCAGCAGCTCGGGAATTCCCTACGAGCAGTACTTC. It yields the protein CASSSGIPYEQYF.

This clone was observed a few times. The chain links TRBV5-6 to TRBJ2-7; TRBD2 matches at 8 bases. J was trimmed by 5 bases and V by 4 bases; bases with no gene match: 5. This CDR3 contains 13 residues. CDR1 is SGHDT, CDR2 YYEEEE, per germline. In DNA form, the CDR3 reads TGTGCCAGCAGCCCCGGGAGGGTCGACGAGCAGTACTTC. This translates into CASSPGRVDEQYF. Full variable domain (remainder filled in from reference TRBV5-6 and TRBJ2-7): DAGVTQSPTHLIKTRGQQVTLRCSPKSGHDTVSWYQQALGQGPQFIFQYYEEEERQRGNFPDRFSGHQFPNYSSELNVNALLLGDSALYLCASSPGRVDEQYFGPGTRLTVT.

CDR3 in amino acids: CASRPQPGTRYNEQFF. Written as DNA, the CDR3 is TGTGCCAGCAGGCCCCAACCCGGGACTAGATACAATGAGCAGTTCTTC. The rearrangement joins TRBV11-2 to TRBJ2-1; TRBD2 matches 8 bases. Germline loops: CDR1 SGHAT, CDR2 FQNNGV. The V and J ends lost 6 bases and 4 bases, in that order; junction bases with no gene match: 11. The CDR3 contains 16 residues.

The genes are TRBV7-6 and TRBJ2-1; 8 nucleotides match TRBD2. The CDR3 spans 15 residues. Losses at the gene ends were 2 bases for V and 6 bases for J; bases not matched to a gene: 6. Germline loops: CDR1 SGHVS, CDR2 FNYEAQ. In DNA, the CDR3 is TGTGCCAGCAGCTTAATCAGCGGGAGTTCCAATGAGCAGTTCTTC. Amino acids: CASSLISGSSNEQFF.

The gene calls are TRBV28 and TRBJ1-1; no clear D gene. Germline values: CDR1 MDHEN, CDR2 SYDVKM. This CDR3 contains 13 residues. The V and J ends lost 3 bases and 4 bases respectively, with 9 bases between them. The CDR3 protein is CASSFRPSTEAFF. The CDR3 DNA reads TGTGCCAGCAGTTTTAGACCTAGCACTGAAGCTTTCTTT. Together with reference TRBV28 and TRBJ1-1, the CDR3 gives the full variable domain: DVKVTQSSRYLVKRTGEKVFLECVQDMDHENMFWYRQDPGLGLRLIYFSYDVKMKEKGDIPEGYSVSREKKERFSLILESASTNQTSMYLCASSFRPSTEAFFGQGTRLTVV.

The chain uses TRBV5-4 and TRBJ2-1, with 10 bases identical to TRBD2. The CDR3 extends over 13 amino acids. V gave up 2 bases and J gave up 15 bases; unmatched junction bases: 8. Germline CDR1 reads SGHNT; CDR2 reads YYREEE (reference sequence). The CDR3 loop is CASSLAGGPDRFF. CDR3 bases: TGTGCCAGCAGCTTAGCGGGAGGGCCGGACCGGTTCTTC.

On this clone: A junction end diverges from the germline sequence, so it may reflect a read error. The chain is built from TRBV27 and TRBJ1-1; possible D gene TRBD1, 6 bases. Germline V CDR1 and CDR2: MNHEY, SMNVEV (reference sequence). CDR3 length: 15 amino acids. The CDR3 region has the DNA TGTGCCAGCCGTTTCTTGAGGGGGTGGAACACTGAAGCTTTCTTT. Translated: CASRFLRGWNTEAFF.

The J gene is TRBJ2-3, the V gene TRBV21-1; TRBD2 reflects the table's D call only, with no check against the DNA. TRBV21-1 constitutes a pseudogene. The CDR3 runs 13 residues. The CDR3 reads CASSLHPNNTQYF. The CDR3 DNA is TGTGCCAGCAGCCTTCACCCTAATAATACGCAGTATTTT.

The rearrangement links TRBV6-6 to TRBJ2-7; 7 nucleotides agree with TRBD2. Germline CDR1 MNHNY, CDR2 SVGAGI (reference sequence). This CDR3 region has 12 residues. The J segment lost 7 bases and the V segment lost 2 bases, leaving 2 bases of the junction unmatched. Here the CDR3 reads CASSYPGGEQYF. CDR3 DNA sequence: TGTGCCAGCAGTTACCCGGGGGGTGAGCAGTACTTC.

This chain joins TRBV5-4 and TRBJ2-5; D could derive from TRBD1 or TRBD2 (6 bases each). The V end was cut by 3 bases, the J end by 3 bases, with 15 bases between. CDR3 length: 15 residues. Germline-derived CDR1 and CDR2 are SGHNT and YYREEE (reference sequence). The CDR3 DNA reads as TGTGCCAGCAGCTCCCCCGTGGGGGGCGAAGAGACCCAGTACTTC. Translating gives CASSSPVGGEETQYF.

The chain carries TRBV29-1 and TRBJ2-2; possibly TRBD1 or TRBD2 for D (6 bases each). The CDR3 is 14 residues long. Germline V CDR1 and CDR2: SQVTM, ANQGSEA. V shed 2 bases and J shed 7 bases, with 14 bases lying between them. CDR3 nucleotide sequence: TGCAGCGTTGAATCCGGGGGCGCGATCGGGGAGCTGTTTTTT. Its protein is CSVESGGAIGELFF.

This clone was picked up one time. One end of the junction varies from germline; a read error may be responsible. The CDR3 nucleotides read TGTGCCTGGGGTGTCGGACCGACTAACTATGGCTACACCTTC. Encoded protein: CAWGVGPTNYGYTF. The chain uses TRBV30 and TRBJ1-2, with no clear D. Germline CDR1 GTSNPN, CDR2 SVGIG (reference sequence). The CDR3 length is 14 residues.

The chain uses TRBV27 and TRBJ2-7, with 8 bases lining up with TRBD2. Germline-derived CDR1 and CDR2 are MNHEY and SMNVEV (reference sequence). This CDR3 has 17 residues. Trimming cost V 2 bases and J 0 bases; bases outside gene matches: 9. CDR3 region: CASSLRAGVINSYEQYF. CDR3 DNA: TGTGCCAGCAGTTTACGAGCGGGAGTGATAAACTCCTACGAGCAGTACTTC.

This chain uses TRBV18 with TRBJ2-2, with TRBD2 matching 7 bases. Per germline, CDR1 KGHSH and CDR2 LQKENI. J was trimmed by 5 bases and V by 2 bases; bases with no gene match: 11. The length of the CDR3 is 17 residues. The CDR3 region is CASSPRGRDYVTGELFF. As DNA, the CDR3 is TGTGCCAGCTCACCAAGAGGCAGGGACTACGTTACCGGGGAGCTGTTTTTT.

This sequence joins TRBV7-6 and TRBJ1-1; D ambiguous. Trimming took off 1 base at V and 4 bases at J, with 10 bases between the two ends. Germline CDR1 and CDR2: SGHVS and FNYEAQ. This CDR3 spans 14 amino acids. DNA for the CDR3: TGTGCCAGCAGCTTAGTCCCGGCTGGCACTGAAGCTTTCTTT. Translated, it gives CASSLVPAGTEAFF.

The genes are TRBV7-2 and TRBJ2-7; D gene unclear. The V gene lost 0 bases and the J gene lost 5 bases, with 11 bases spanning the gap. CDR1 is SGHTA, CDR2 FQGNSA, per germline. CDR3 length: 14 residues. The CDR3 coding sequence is TGTGCCAGCAGCTTAGCCCCGTTAAATAACGAGCAGTACTTC. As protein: CASSLAPLNNEQYF. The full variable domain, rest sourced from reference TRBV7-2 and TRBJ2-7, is GAGVSQSPSNKVTEKGKDVELRCDPISGHTALYWYRQSLGQGLEFLIYFQGNSAPDKSGLPSDRFSAERTGGSVSTLTIQRTQQEDSAVYLCASSLAPLNNEQYFGPGTRLTVT.

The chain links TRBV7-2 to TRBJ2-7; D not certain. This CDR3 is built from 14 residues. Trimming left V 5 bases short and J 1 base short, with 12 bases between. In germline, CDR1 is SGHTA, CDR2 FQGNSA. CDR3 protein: CASSPRTESYEQYF. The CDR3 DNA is TGTGCCAGCAGCCCAAGGACGGAGTCCTACGAGCAGTACTTC.

The CDR3, as DNA: TGTGCCAGCAGTTCAACCTCACCTGGACCCTCCTACGAGCAGTACTTC. Translation: CASSSTSPGPSYEQYF. The chain joins TRBV27 to TRBJ2-7; D remains unclear. The CDR3 consists of 16 residues. Trimming removed 4 bases from V and 0 bases from J, with 16 bases in between. Germline CDR1 is MNHEY and CDR2 is SMNVEV (reference sequence).

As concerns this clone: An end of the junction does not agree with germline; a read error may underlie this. CDR3 residues: CASSQSLPPRDPQYF. In nucleotides, the CDR3 is TGTGCCAGCAGCCAATCTCTCCCCCCTCGAGATCCGCAGTATTTT. The chain has TRBV14 and TRBJ2-3; D uncertain. Germline V gene sequence: CDR1 SGHDN, CDR2 FVKESK. CDR3 length equals 15 residues.

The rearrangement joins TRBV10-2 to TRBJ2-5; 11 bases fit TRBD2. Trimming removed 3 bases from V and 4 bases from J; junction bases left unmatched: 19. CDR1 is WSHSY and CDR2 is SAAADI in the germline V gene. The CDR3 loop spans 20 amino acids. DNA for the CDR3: TGCGCCAGCAGTGAAATTTCGTCTAGCGGGAGGTTCGGTAACCGAGAGACCCAGTACTTC. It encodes CASSEISSSGRFGNRETQYF.

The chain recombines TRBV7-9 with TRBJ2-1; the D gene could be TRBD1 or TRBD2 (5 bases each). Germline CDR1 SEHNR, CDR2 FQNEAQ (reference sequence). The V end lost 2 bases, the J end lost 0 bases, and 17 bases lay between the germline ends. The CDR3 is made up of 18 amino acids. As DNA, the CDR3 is TGTGCCAGCAGCTTACCGGGGCGGGTGACGTTCTCCTACAATGAGCAGTTCTTC. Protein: CASSLPGRVTFSYNEQFF.

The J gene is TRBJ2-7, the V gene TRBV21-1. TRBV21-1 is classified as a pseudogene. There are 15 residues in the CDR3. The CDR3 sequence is CASSGGGQSIYEQYF. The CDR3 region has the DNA TGTGCCAGCAGCGGGGGGGGACAGTCGATCTACGAGCAGTACTTC.

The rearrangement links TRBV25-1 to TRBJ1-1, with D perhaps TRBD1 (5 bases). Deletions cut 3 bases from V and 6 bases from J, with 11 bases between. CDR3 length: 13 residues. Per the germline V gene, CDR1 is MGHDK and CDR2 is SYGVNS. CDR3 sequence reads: CASSEWGIAEAFF. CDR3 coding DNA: TGTGCCAGCAGTGAGTGGGGGATTGCTGAAGCTTTCTTT.

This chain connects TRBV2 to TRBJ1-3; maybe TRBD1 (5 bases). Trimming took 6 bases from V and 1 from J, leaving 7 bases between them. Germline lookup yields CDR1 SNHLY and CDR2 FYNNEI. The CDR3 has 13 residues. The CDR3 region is CASRQDSGNTIYF. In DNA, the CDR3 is TGTGCCAGCAGACAGGATTCTGGAAACACCATATATTTT. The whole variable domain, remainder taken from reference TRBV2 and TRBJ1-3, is EPEVTQTPSHQVTQMGQEVILRCVPISNHLYFYWYRQILGQKVEFLVSFYNNEISEKSEIFDDQFSVERPDGSNFTLKIRSTKLEDSAMYFCASRQDSGNTIYFGEGSWLTVV.

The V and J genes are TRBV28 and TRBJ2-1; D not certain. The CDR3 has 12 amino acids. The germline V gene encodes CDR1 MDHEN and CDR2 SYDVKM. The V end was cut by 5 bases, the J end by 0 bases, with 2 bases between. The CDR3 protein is CASSPSYNEQFF. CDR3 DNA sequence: TGTGCCAGCAGTCCCTCCTACAATGAGCAGTTCTTC.

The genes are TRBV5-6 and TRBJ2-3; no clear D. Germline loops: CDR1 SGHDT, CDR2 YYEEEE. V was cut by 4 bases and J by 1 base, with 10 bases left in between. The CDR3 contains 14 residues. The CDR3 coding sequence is TGTGCCAGCAGCCTAGGTTACGGCACAGATACGCAGTATTTT. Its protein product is CASSLGYGTDTQYF.